This TCR beta chain is drawn from a study of T cell repertoires in cytomegalovirus infection. Whole-study context: Selection of CMV epitopes for the study included recently identified HLA-C-restricted and well-studied HLA-B-restricted ones. Carrying CMV and the relevant HLA type showed in public TCR beta signatures.

TCRdb processed the reads anew with MiXCR; each CDR3 protein has one entry. Altogether roughly 990,000 distinct CDR3 sequences are present, less than 35% being singletons, with the ten largest covering about 14%. The CDR3 runs 12 residues. Germline assignment: CDR1 MNHEY and CDR2 SVGEGT. V was cut by 0 bases and J by 10 bases, with 7 bases left in between. Study-wide findings and caveats: HLA-C-restricted, CMV-specific TCR beta clonotypes were dominant ex vivo.

Of note for this clonotype: Its antigen is unknown.

The chain recombines TRBV6-2 or TRBV6-3 with TRBJ2-1; D ambiguous. The source of this sequence is a human donor in good health (CMV status not recorded). Some clones in this sample may be carry-over from other donors' samples. Here the sequenced sample was cultured CD8+ T cells from PBMCs, taken from culture after CMV antigen stimulation. The CDR3 nucleotides read TGTGCCAGCAGTTACTCCAACATAGAGCAGTTCTTC. Protein product: CASSYSNIEQFF.